What follows are 26 T cell receptor beta chains derived from one specimen sequenced in a study of T cells in Graves' hyperthyroidism and ophthalmopathy. Amplified TCR beta CDR3 regions derived from RNA transcripts. HTBI primers were the set used in a first-round RT-PCR of the TCR CDR3. TCRdb ran MiXCR on the multiplex PCR reads and lists one entry per CDR3 protein. The sample yields 300,000 to 500,000 distinct CDR3 sequences, around 14% seen once. Specimen: blood. These receptors came from a woman in her twenties or thirties with Graves' hyperthyroidism.

The chain couples TRBV12-3 or TRBV12-4 to TRBJ2-7, with 8 bases that match TRBD1. CDR3 length: 13 amino acids. V trimming: 5 bases; J trimming: 5 bases; junction bases outside the gene matches: 5. The CDR3, as DNA: TGTGCCAGCAGTGGACAGGGCCCTAACGAGCAGTACTTC. This translates into CASSGQGPNEQYF.

This clonotype was detected ten times or more. The rearrangement links TRBV24-1 to TRBJ2-7; 12 bases agree with TRBD1. This CDR3 region has 15 residues. Germline V CDR1 and CDR2: KGHDR, SFDVKD. Trimming removed 7 bases from V and 3 bases from J; junction bases left unmatched: 6. In nucleotides, the CDR3 is TGTGCCACCAGCCCGGGACAGGGGGCCGTCTACGAGCAGTACTTC. This sequence encodes CATSPGQGAVYEQYF.

This clonotype was picked up many times. The chain recombines TRBV7-2 with TRBJ2-1, with 8 bases that match TRBD1. CDR1 and CDR2 (germline): SGHTA, FQGNSA. Germline trimming cut 0 bases from V and 0 bases from J; bases unmatched to any gene: 1. The CDR3 consists of 16 residues. CDR3 in DNA: TGTGCCAGCAGCTTAGCCGGGACAGGCTCCTACAATGAGCAGTTCTTC. This encodes CASSLAGTGSYNEQFF.

A few counts support this clonotype. This chain links TRBV20-1 with TRBJ2-1; 10 bases are shared with TRBD2. The CDR3 totals 14 residues. The V and J ends lost 5 bases and 4 bases, in that order; junction bases with no gene match: 5. CDR1 DFQATT and CDR2 SNEGSKA come from the germline V gene (reference sequence). CDR3 sequence (DNA): TGCAGTGCTGCCGGGACTAGCGAGTACAATGAGCAGTTCTTC. Translation: CSAAGTSEYNEQFF.

This clonotype turned up a few times. The chain is built from TRBV12-3 or TRBV12-4 and TRBJ2-3; D is possibly TRBD2 (6 bases). The CDR3 spans 15 residues. The V end lost 4 bases, the J end lost 3 bases, and 14 bases lay between the germline ends. CDR3 nucleotides: TGTGCCAGCAGTTCGGAGTACGGAGGGACAGATACGCAGTATTTT. It specifies CASSSEYGGTDTQYF.

This clonotype was counted at least ten times. The chain employs TRBV20-1 and TRBJ2-7; D may be TRBD1 (6 bases). Germline-derived CDR1 and CDR2 are DFQATT and SNEGSKA (reference sequence). This CDR3 region has 14 residues. The germline V and J ends were trimmed by 3 bases and 5 bases, with 17 bases remaining between them. CDR3 loop: CSASRVAGADEQYF. In DNA, the CDR3 is TGCAGTGCTAGTCGGGTCGCAGGGGCGGACGAGCAGTACTTC.

The rearrangement links TRBV27 to TRBJ1-5, with no clear D. The germline V gene encodes CDR1 MNHEY and CDR2 SMNVEV (reference sequence). V was shortened by 0 bases and J by 4 bases, with 10 bases between the two germline ends. This CDR3 is 15 amino acids long. This CDR3 reads CASSLSSVGNQPQHF. CDR3 coding DNA: TGTGCCAGCAGTTTATCGTCGGTAGGGAATCAGCCCCAGCATTTT.

This clonotype has more than one count but fewer than ten. The rearrangement uses TRBV27 and TRBJ1-4; weak D call: TRBD1 (5 bases). Germline loops: CDR1 MNHEY, CDR2 SMNVEV (reference sequence). The CDR3 has 15 residues. The V gene lost 6 bases and the J gene lost 3 bases, with 14 bases spanning the gap. The DNA of the CDR3 is TGTGCCAGCAGAGCCCAGGGTATGCCTAATGAAAAACTGTTTTTT. This gives the protein CASRAQGMPNEKLFF.

This clonotype was observed at least ten times. This chain's CDR3 is CASRDLAGGPRTQYF. The CDR3, as DNA: TGTGCCAGCAGGGATCTAGCGGGAGGCCCCCGTACGCAGTATTTT. The chain carries TRBV28 and TRBJ2-3, with 11 bases that match TRBD2. Germline V gives CDR1 MDHEN, CDR2 SYDVKM. V lost 6 bases and J lost 8; bases outside the gene matches: 10. This CDR3 has 15 residues. Together with reference TRBV28 and TRBJ2-3, the CDR3 gives the full variable domain: DVKVTQSSRYLVKRTGEKVFLECVQDMDHENMFWYRQDPGLGLRLIYFSYDVKMKEKGDIPEGYSVSREKKERFSLILESASTNQTSMYLCASRDLAGGPRTQYFGPGTRLTVL.

The V and J genes are TRBV24-1 and TRBJ2-5; 9 bases agree with TRBD2. This CDR3 spans 17 amino acids. V gave up 0 bases and J gave up 4 bases; unmatched junction bases: 8. The germline gives CDR1 KGHDR, CDR2 SFDVKD. CDR3 loop: CATSDLPGGRASETQYF. For the CDR3, the DNA is TGTGCCACCAGTGATTTGCCAGGCGGGAGGGCCTCAGAGACCCAGTACTTC.

Many counts were recorded for this clonotype. The V call is TRBV7-8, the J call TRBJ2-5; TRBD2 matches at 14 bases. After removal of 1 base from V and 5 bases from J, the junction contained 6 bases not matched to a gene. Germline CDR1 is SGHVS and CDR2 is FQNEAQ. The CDR3 sequence is 17 residues long. CDR3 residues: CASSLDGTSGRGETQYF. The CDR3 DNA reads TGTGCCAGCAGCTTAGATGGGACTAGCGGGAGAGGGGAGACCCAGTACTTC.

This clonotype was recorded at least ten times. The rearrangement uses TRBV20-1 and TRBJ1-2; D is ambiguous. From germline, CDR1 is DFQATT and CDR2 SNEGSKA (reference sequence). V lost 5 bases and J lost 4, with 8 bases in between. The CDR3 extends over 11 amino acids. The CDR3 DNA is TGCAGTGCTTCAGGAAGCTATGGCTACACCTTC. Encoded protein: CSASGSYGYTF.

The sample holds many counts of this clonotype. The chain is built from TRBV7-8 and TRBJ1-1; 8 bases fit TRBD1. CDR1 and CDR2 from the germline V gene are SGHVS and FQNEAQ. V lost 2 bases and J lost 0; bases outside the gene matches: 5. CDR3 length equals 16 residues. CDR3 sequence (DNA): TGTGCCAGCAGCTTACTTATCAGGGGGCTGAACACTGAAGCTTTCTTT. It codes for CASSLLIRGLNTEAFF.

This clonotype showed up just a few times. In nucleotides, the CDR3 is TGCAGCGTTGAAGCCGACGGGGACAGGGGGTCCTACGAGCAGTACTTC. This codes for CSVEADGDRGSYEQYF. The rearrangement joins TRBV29-1 to TRBJ2-7; 11 bases fit TRBD1. Germline assignment: CDR1 SQVTM and CDR2 ANQGSEA. The CDR3 consists of 16 residues. Losses at the gene ends were 1 base for V and 1 base for J; bases not matched to a gene: 6.

This clonotype was found many times. The gene calls are TRBV2 and TRBJ1-5; D call uncertain. The CDR3 runs 12 residues. Germline V gene lookup returns CDR1 SNHLY and CDR2 FYNNEI. V was pared by 4 bases and J by 6 bases, with 7 bases between. The CDR3 DNA follows: TGTGCCAGCAGTGTTGGCGGTCAGCCCCAGCATTTT. This sequence encodes CASSVGGQPQHF.

This clonotype was observed a handful of times. V and J are TRBV10-3 and TRBJ1-1, with 9 bases aligning to TRBD1. V dropped 3 bases and J dropped 2; count of bases not matched to a gene: 7. Germline CDR1 and CDR2: ENHRY and SYGVKD. CDR3 length equals 16 residues. CDR3 in DNA: TGTGCCATCAGTGATACCGGGACAGGGTCCAACACTGAAGCTTTCTTT. Translated, it gives CAISDTGTGSNTEAFF.

This clonotype was detected ten times or more. The chain combines TRBV2 with TRBJ2-5; the match to TRBD2 covers 11 bases. Trimming took 4 bases from V and 5 from J; bases not matched to a gene: 6. CDR3 length: 15 residues. CDR1 and CDR2 (germline): SNHLY, FYNNEI. The CDR3 protein is CASSGLAGGRETQYF. In DNA form, the CDR3 reads TGTGCCAGCAGTGGCCTAGCGGGAGGAAGGGAGACCCAGTACTTC.

The J gene is TRBJ1-4, the V gene TRBV4-1, with 9 bases that match TRBD1. CDR1 is MGHRA, CDR2 YSYEKL, per germline. V lost 3 bases and J lost 12; bases outside the gene matches: 11. The CDR3 is 15 residues long. The CDR3 region is CASSHWTGAGSELFF. The CDR3 DNA sequence: TGCGCCAGCAGCCATTGGACAGGGGCAGGAAGTGAACTGTTTTTT.

This clonotype has a handful of counts. The chain links TRBV15 to TRBJ2-7; 9 positions match TRBD2. Unmatched junction bases numbered 9, after V lost 0 bases and J lost 6 bases. Per the germline V gene, CDR1 is LNHNV and CDR2 is YYDKDF (reference sequence). The CDR3 runs to 16 residues. The CDR3 protein is CATSRETAGAGGEQYF. Here the CDR3 DNA reads TGTGCCACCAGCAGAGAAACGGCGGGAGCGGGAGGCGAGCAGTACTTC.

There are many counts of this clonotype. The V and J genes are TRBV5-4 and TRBJ2-3; D is perhaps TRBD1 or TRBD2 (6 bases each). Germline V gene data show CDR1 as SGHNT and CDR2 as YYREEE (reference sequence). CDR3 size: 18 residues. V was cut by 2 bases and J by 7 bases, with 26 bases left in between. The CDR3 loop reads CASSLGSASGASVYTQYF. The CDR3 DNA sequence: TGTGCCAGCAGCTTAGGATCAGCTTCGGGGGCTTCTGTCTATACGCAGTATTTT.

This clonotype was detected many times. The chain couples TRBV20-1 to TRBJ2-7; 13 nucleotides line up with TRBD2. This CDR3 is 17 amino acids long. V lost 6 bases to trimming and J lost 0 bases; unmatched junction nucleotides: 11. Germline-derived CDR1 and CDR2 are DFQATT and SNEGSKA (reference sequence). For the CDR3, the DNA is TGCAGTGCCAGACGGACTAGCGGGAGTGGGAACTCCTACGAGCAGTACTTC. Protein: CSARRTSGSGNSYEQYF.

This clonotype was seen a few times. This sequence joins TRBV18 and TRBJ2-4; no clear D gene. The CDR3 is 15 amino acids. Looked up from germline, CDR1 is KGHSH and CDR2 is LQKENI. V was cut by 2 bases and J by 0 bases, with 8 bases left in between. In DNA, the CDR3 is TGTGCCAGCTCACCAAATCTGTCAGCCAAAAACATTCAGTACTTC. Protein: CASSPNLSAKNIQYF.

The J gene is TRBJ2-1, the V gene TRBV19; 10 bases line up with TRBD2. Germline V gene sequence: CDR1 LNHDA, CDR2 SQIVND (reference sequence). Losses at the gene ends were 1 base for V and 5 bases for J; bases not matched to a gene: 8. The CDR3 covers 17 residues. The CDR3 DNA reads as TGTGCCAGTAGTATAGGGTGGACTAGCGGCATAAACAATGAGCAGTTCTTC. This gives the protein CASSIGWTSGINNEQFF. Full variable domain (outside the CDR3, taken from reference TRBV19 and TRBJ2-1): DGGITQSPKYLFRKEGQNVTLSCEQNLNHDAMYWYRQDPGQGLRLIYYSQIVNDFQKGDIAEGYSVSREKKESFPLTVTSAQKNPTAFYLCASSIGWTSGINNEQFFGPGTRLTVL.

The V gene is TRBV27, the J gene TRBJ1-2; D gene unclear. Germline-derived CDR1 and CDR2 are MNHEY and SMNVEV (reference sequence). The germline V and J ends were trimmed by 2 bases and 2 bases, with 9 bases remaining between them. CDR3 length: 14 amino acids. The CDR3 is CASSLPLGNYGYTF. Here the CDR3 DNA reads TGTGCCAGCAGTTTACCCCTCGGGAACTATGGCTACACCTTC.

The V and J genes are TRBV7-9 and TRBJ2-6, with 8 bases identical to TRBD1. V trimming: 3 bases; J trimming: 1 base; junction bases outside the gene matches: 5. This CDR3 spans 17 amino acids. Germline values: CDR1 SEHNR, CDR2 FQNEAQ (reference sequence). The CDR3 DNA follows: TGTGCCAGCAGCTTGGCAGGGGGCGGTTCTGGGGCCAACGTCCTGACTTTC. Residues: CASSLAGGGSGANVLTF.

This clonotype was seen at least ten times. The chain recombines TRBV11-1 with TRBJ2-2; D gene ambiguous. The CDR3 is 13 residues long. CDR1 is SGHAT, CDR2 FQDESV, per germline (reference sequence). Trimming removed 3 bases from V and 7 bases from J, with 9 bases in between. The CDR3 loop reads CASSFRSYGELFF. For the CDR3, the DNA is TGTGCCAGCAGCTTTCGTAGCTACGGGGAGCTGTTTTTT.